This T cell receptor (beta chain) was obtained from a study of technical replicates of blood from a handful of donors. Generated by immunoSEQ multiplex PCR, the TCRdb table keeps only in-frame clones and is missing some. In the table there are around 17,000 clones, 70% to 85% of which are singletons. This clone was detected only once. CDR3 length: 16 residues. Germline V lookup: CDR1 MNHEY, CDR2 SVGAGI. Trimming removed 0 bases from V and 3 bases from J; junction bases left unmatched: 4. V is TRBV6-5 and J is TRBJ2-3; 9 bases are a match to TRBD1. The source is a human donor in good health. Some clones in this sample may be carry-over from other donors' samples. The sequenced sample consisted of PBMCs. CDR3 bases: TGTGCCAGCAGTTACTCATTACAGGGGGCAACAGATACGCAGTATTTT. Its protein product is CASSYSLQGATDTQYF.